The sequence of this TCR beta chain was determined in a study of control samples from healthy donors and cancer patients. CDR1 and CDR2 from the germline V gene are GTSNPN and SVGIG (reference sequence). The CDR3 loop spans 13 amino acids. V lost 4 bases and J lost 4, with 13 bases in between. Clones were read by immunoSEQ multiplex PCR, and TCRdb kept only the in-frame ones, dropping some. This sample carries tens of thousands of clones, 70% to 90% of them seen once, and the ten largest clones take about 3%. This receptor was obtained from a woman between 50 and 59 years old with lung cancer. This rearrangement joins TRBV30 to TRBJ1-2; D is undetermined. Sequencing used PBMCs. The CDR3 DNA reads TGTGCCTGGATTAGCGATGGCAGCTATGGCTACACCTTC. The encoded protein is CAWISDGSYGYTF.